Sequencing of this T cell receptor beta chain was carried out in a study of identical twins. TCRdb processed the 5' RACE reads anew with MiXCR; each CDR3 protein has one entry. Of fewer than 900,000 distinct CDR3 sequences in the sample, about 20% are singletons; the top ten hold around 13%. Deletions cut 5 bases from V and 8 bases from J, with 18 bases between. The V gene's germline CDR1 is SEHNR and CDR2 FQNEAQ (reference sequence). The CDR3 consists of 15 residues. This sample also appeared in a second study, on T cells expressing NK-cell markers.

The sequencing input was PBMCs. The TCR comes from a woman younger than 30 in good health. The chain is built from TRBV7-9 and TRBJ1-4; D call uncertain. The CDR3 nucleotides read TGTGCCAGCAGCAACATCCCGGGCGTAGGCGAAAAACTGTTTTTT. It translates to CASSNIPGVGEKLFF.